Shown below are 25 T cell receptor beta chains from a single sample sequenced in a study of T cells of healthy individuals. One entry per CDR3 protein, called by TCRdb with MiXCR from the 5' RACE reads. The profile shows approximately 52,000 distinct CDR3 sequences, roughly 14% of them singletons. The receptor set was obtained from a human donor in good health.

This chain joins TRBV30 and TRBJ2-3; D is possibly TRBD2 (5 bases). Trimming left V 0 bases short and J 2 bases short, with 15 bases between. The CDR3 runs 16 residues. CDR1 and CDR2 from the germline V gene are GTSNPN and SVGIG (reference sequence). The CDR3 region is CAWSVPLADHTDTQYF. CDR3 sequence (DNA): TGTGCCTGGAGTGTACCCCTAGCCGATCACACAGATACGCAGTATTTT.

The chain uses TRBV7-9 and TRBJ2-5; TRBD2 agrees at 13 bases. The CDR3 spans 15 residues. Germline V gives CDR1 SEHNR, CDR2 FQNEAQ (reference sequence). Trimming cost V 3 bases and J 3 bases; bases outside gene matches: 1. The CDR3 region has the DNA TGTGCCAGCAGCTTCGGACTAGCGGGAGAAGAGACCCAGTACTTC. This encodes CASSFGLAGEETQYF. Based on the CDR3 plus reference TRBV7-9 and TRBJ2-5, the full variable domain is DTGVSQNPRHKITKRGQNVTFRCDPISEHNRLYWYRQTLGQGPEFLTYFQNEAQLEKSRLLSDRFSAERPKGSFSTLEIQRTEQGDSAMYLCASSFGLAGEETQYFGPGTRLLVL.

As for this clonotype: A read error may be the cause here, since a much bigger clone is one base away. V and J are TRBV12-5 and TRBJ1-2; no clear D gene. The germline V gene encodes CDR1 LGHNT and CDR2 FRNRAP. This CDR3 has 13 residues. CDR3 DNA: TGTGCTAGTGGTTTGGTACGGAACTATGTCTACACCTTC. Its translation is CASGLVRNYVYTF. The full variable domain, with the rest looked up from reference TRBV12-5 and TRBJ1-2, is DARVTQTPRHKVTEMGQEVTMRCQPILGHNTVFWYRQTMMQGLELLAYFRNRAPLDDSGMPKDRFSAEMPDATLATLKIQPSEPRDSAVYFCASGLVRNYVYTFGSGTRLTVV.

V and J are TRBV12-3 or TRBV12-4 and TRBJ2-5; the match to TRBD2 covers 7 bases. V shed 2 bases and J 6 bases; nucleotides not matched to a gene: 6. This CDR3 comprises 14 residues. In DNA form, the CDR3 reads TGTGCCAGCAGTTTAAGCGAAGCGGGACAGACCCAGTACTTC. It specifies CASSLSEAGQTQYF.

This clonotype has only a few counts. The junction departs from the called germline gene at one end, perhaps through a read error. The V and J genes are TRBV5-4 and TRBJ1-6, with D uncertain. The CDR3 covers 10 residues. The V gene's germline CDR1 is SGHNT and CDR2 YYREEE (reference sequence). CDR3 sequence: CASSLGGPYF. The CDR3 DNA reads TGTGCCAGCAGCTTGGGCGGCCCCTACTTT.

This clonotype was seen many times. The CDR3 protein is CASSLAPETQYF. The CDR3 nucleotides read TGTGCCAGCAGCTTAGCCCCTGAGACCCAGTACTTC. V usage is TRBV11-2 and J usage is TRBJ2-5; no firm D call. Germline loops: CDR1 SGHAT, CDR2 FQNNGV. Deletions cut 1 base from V and 5 bases from J, with 5 bases between. The CDR3 extends over 12 amino acids.

This clonotype was detected many times. V usage is TRBV19 and J usage is TRBJ1-2; D is ambiguous. The V gene lost 7 bases and the J gene lost 2 bases, with 11 bases spanning the gap. CDR1 and CDR2 from the germline V gene are LNHDA and SQIVND (reference sequence). This CDR3 spans 13 amino acids. CDR3 nucleotides: TGTGCCAGTACTAACCGCCCGAACTATGGCTACACCTTC. Amino acid sequence: CASTNRPNYGYTF.

This clonotype was seen ten or more times. The gene calls are TRBV27 and TRBJ2-1; D not resolved. Germline V gives CDR1 MNHEY, CDR2 SMNVEV (reference sequence). There are 12 residues in the CDR3. V was shortened by 4 bases and J by 9 bases, with 10 bases between the two germline ends. CDR3 DNA sequence: TGTGCCAGCAGTTCCGGAGAGTTTGAGCAGTTCTTC. Residues: CASSSGEFEQFF.

CDR3 protein: CAISEVKGTSYEQYF. Written as DNA, the CDR3 is TGTGCCATCAGTGAGGTGAAGGGCACATCCTACGAGCAGTACTTC. V is TRBV10-3 and J is TRBJ2-7; D is ambiguous. The V end lost 2 bases, the J end lost 1 base, and 12 bases lay between the germline ends. CDR3 size: 15 residues. Germline V lookup: CDR1 ENHRY, CDR2 SYGVKD.

This clonotype was counted ten times or more. The chain joins TRBV6-1 to TRBJ2-6; no firm D call. V lost 4 bases and J lost 0, with 10 bases in between. The CDR3 contains 16 residues. CDR1 is MNHNS and CDR2 is SASEGT in the germline V gene. CDR3 DNA: TGTGCCAGCAGTGGGGGAATGGGCTCTGGGGCCAACGTCCTGACTTTC. Residues: CASSGGMGSGANVLTF.

The chain couples TRBV7-9 to TRBJ2-5, with D perhaps TRBD1 (6 bases). The CDR3 loop spans 13 amino acids. Trimming took off 6 bases at V and 4 bases at J, with 12 bases between the two ends. Germline CDR1 is SEHNR and CDR2 is FQNEAQ (reference sequence). The CDR3 sequence is CASRRGLGETQYF. The CDR3 DNA reads TGTGCCAGCAGGAGGGGGTTGGGAGAGACCCAGTACTTC.

The rearrangement links TRBV3-1 to TRBJ1-2; D remains unclear. Trimming left V 1 base short and J 8 bases short, with 11 bases between. The CDR3 contains 13 residues. Germline-derived CDR1 and CDR2 are LGHDT and YNNKEL (reference sequence). CDR3 amino acids: CASSQVWRHGYTF. The DNA of the CDR3 is TGTGCCAGCAGCCAAGTATGGAGGCACGGCTACACCTTC.

The chain has TRBV5-6 and TRBJ2-4, with D tentatively TRBD2 (5 bases). V lost 1 base and J 1 base, leaving 9 bases between the germline ends. The CDR3 totals 15 residues. From germline, CDR1 is SGHDT and CDR2 YYEEEE. CDR3 region: CASSLLGEAKNIQYF. Written as DNA, the CDR3 is TGTGCCAGCAGCTTGCTCGGGGAGGCCAAAAACATTCAGTACTTC.

About this clonotype itself: One junction end does not reproduce the germline sequence, and a read error may be involved. The V call is TRBV7-2, the J call TRBJ2-5, with 7 bases matching TRBD2. CDR3 length equals 15 residues. Looked up from germline, CDR1 is SGHTA and CDR2 is FQGNSA. CDR3 region: CASSIQFGTEYGRGF. CDR3 nucleotides: TGTGCCAGCAGCATACAATTTGGGACTGAGTATGGGAGGGGCTTC.

The table lists this clonotype with a few counts. Compared with germline, one end of the junction differs, possibly owing to a read error. V is TRBV2 and J is TRBJ1-2, with D perhaps TRBD1 (5 bases). The CDR3 runs 15 residues. The germline V gene has CDR1 SNHLY and CDR2 FYNNEI. The CDR3 spells CASSEDSRPNYGYTF. CDR3 nucleotides: TGTGCCAGCAGCGAAGACAGTCGTCCTAACTATGGCTACACCTTC. The entire variable domain, with the rest obtained from reference TRBV2 and TRBJ1-2, is as follows: EPEVTQTPSHQVTQMGQEVILRCVPISNHLYFYWYRQILGQKVEFLVSFYNNEISEKSEIFDDQFSVERPDGSNFTLKIRSTKLEDSAMYFCASSEDSRPNYGYTFGSGTRLTVV.

This clonotype showed up many times. J is TRBJ2-5 and V is TRBV20-1; no clear D. In germline, CDR1 is DFQATT, CDR2 SNEGSKA (reference sequence). The CDR3 runs 10 residues. V was trimmed by 5 bases and J by 5 bases, leaving 6 bases between them. The chain's CDR3 is CSAVLETQYF. Here the CDR3 DNA reads TGCAGTGCTGTGTTGGAGACCCAGTACTTC.

This clonotype was seen a handful of times. The gene calls are TRBV5-1 and TRBJ2-5; maybe TRBD2 (7 bases). With 0 bases removed from V and 5 bases from J, the gap between germline ends came to 14 bases. The CDR3 contains 15 residues. Per the germline V gene, CDR1 is SGHRS and CDR2 is YFSETQ. The CDR3 loop reads CASSLGSGGHETQYF. In DNA form, the CDR3 reads TGCGCCAGCAGCTTGGGGTCGGGGGGCCATGAGACCCAGTACTTC.

The J gene is TRBJ2-7, the V gene TRBV7-2, with D unresolved. V was clipped by 0 bases and J by 2 bases, with 11 bases between them. This CDR3 has 15 amino acids. Per germline, CDR1 SGHTA and CDR2 FQGNSA. In nucleotides, the CDR3 is TGTGCCAGCAGCTTAGCGGTAGGGCCGGCCTACGAGCAGTACTTC. Amino acid sequence: CASSLAVGPAYEQYF.

This clonotype was found many times. The V call is TRBV12-3 or TRBV12-4, the J call TRBJ2-2; TRBD2 is a possible D gene (5 bases). V lost 2 bases, J lost 2 bases, and 12 bases lay in between. The CDR3 runs 16 residues. The DNA for the CDR3 is TGTGCCAGCAGTTTACGAGGGAGTTCTAACACCGGGGAGCTGTTTTTT. This codes for CASSLRGSSNTGELFF.

This clonotype is labeled medium-sized (0.01 to 0.1%). The rearrangement links TRBV29-1 to TRBJ1-2, with 10 bases aligning to TRBD1. V shed 3 bases and J 7 bases; nucleotides not matched to a gene: 5. This CDR3 is 13 amino acids long. CDR1 and CDR2 (germline): SQVTM, ANQGSEA. CDR3 in amino acids: CSVERDRGRGYTF. The CDR3 region has the DNA TGCAGCGTTGAGCGGGACAGGGGTCGTGGCTACACCTTC.

This clonotype has a count of ten or more. The chain carries TRBV11-2 and TRBJ2-5; D may be TRBD1 (6 bases). Trimming shortened V by 1 base and J by 2 bases, and 32 bases separated the two germline ends. The CDR3 is 22 amino acids. Germline CDR1 SGHAT, CDR2 FQNNGV. The DNA of the CDR3 is TGTGCCAGCAGCTTAGGACGAGTGATAGGAACGGACAGCAAAGTTTTTCAAGAGACCCAGTACTTC. This codes for CASSLGRVIGTDSKVFQETQYF.

The sample holds many counts of this clonotype. This sequence joins TRBV5-1 and TRBJ2-3, with 9 bases lining up with TRBD1. Per germline, CDR1 SGHRS and CDR2 YFSETQ. There are 16 residues in the CDR3. Trimming removed 0 bases from V and 1 base from J; junction bases left unmatched: 3. The CDR3 here is CASSLAGDRGTDTQYF. In DNA, the CDR3 is TGCGCCAGCAGCTTGGCAGGGGACAGGGGCACAGATACGCAGTATTTT.

The V gene is TRBV18, the J gene TRBJ2-7; the match to TRBD2 covers 8 bases. The CDR3 covers 14 residues. Trimming removed 3 bases from V and 3 bases from J; junction bases left unmatched: 4. The germline V gene encodes CDR1 KGHSH and CDR2 LQKENI. This CDR3 is CASSPGLAGYEQYF. CDR3 coding DNA: TGTGCCAGCTCACCGGGTCTAGCGGGCTACGAGCAGTACTTC.

This clonotype was detected only a few times. The chain uses TRBV2 and TRBJ1-1, with 9 bases matching TRBD1. Germline loops: CDR1 SNHLY, CDR2 FYNNEI. J was trimmed by 0 bases and V by 6 bases; bases with no gene match: 2. The CDR3 is made up of 14 amino acids. The CDR3 reads CASSRDRVNTEAFF. The CDR3 nucleotides read TGTGCCAGCAGCCGGGACAGGGTGAACACTGAAGCTTTCTTT.

This clonotype was seen only a few times. The chain links TRBV6-1 to TRBJ2-5, with 7 bases fitting TRBD2. This CDR3 has 13 amino acids. Germline lookup yields CDR1 MNHNS and CDR2 SASEGT. Trimming at V came to 7 bases and at J to 2 bases, leaving 4 bases not matched to a gene. In nucleotides, the CDR3 is TGTGCCAGCAAGCAAGCGGGGCAAGAGACCCAGTACTTC. This encodes CASKQAGQETQYF.